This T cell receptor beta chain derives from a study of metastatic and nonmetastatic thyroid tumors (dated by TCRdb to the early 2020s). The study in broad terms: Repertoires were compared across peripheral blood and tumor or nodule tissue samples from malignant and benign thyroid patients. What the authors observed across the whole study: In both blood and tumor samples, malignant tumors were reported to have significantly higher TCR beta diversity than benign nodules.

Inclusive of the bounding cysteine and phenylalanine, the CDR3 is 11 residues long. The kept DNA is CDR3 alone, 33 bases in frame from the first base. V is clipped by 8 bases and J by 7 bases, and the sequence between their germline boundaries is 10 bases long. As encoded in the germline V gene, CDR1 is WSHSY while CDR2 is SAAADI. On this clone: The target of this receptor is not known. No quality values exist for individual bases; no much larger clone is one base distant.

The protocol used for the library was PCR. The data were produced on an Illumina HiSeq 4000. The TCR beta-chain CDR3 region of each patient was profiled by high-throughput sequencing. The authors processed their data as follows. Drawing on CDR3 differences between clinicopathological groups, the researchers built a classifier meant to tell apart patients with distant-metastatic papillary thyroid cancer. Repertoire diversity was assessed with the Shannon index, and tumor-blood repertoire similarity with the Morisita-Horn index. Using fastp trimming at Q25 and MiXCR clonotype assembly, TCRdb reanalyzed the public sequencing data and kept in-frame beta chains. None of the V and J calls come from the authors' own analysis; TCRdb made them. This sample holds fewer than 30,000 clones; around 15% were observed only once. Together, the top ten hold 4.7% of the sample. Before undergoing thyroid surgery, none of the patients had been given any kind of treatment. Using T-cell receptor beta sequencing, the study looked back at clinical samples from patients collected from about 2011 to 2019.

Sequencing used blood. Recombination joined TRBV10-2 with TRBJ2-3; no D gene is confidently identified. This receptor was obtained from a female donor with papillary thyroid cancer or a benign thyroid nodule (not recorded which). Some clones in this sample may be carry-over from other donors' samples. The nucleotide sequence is TGCGCCAGCGCAATACCATATACGCAGTATTTT. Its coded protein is CASAIPYTQYF.